The source of this T cell receptor (beta chain) is a study of T-cell reconstitution after alpha-beta-depleted transplantation in children. Germline V lookup: CDR1 SGHAT, CDR2 FQNNGV. Losses at the gene ends were 4 bases for V and 5 bases for J; bases not matched to a gene: 7. The CDR3 contains 16 residues. This sample's TCRbeta library carried unique molecular identifier barcodes. TCRdb recomputed calls from the PCR reads with MiXCR, one row per CDR3 protein. This table holds about 540,000 distinct CDR3 sequences, about 16% found once. The clonotype originates from a human donor who donated a stem cell graft to a child with acute lymphoblastic leukemia. The specimen comprised PBMCs from the stem cell graft donor, sampled from the stem cell graft. J is TRBJ2-1 and V is TRBV11-2, with TRBD2 matching over 11 bases. CDR3 sequence reads: CASSSLAGGPHNEQFF. CDR3 bases: TGTGCCAGCAGCTCCTTAGCGGGAGGGCCCCACAATGAGCAGTTCTTC.